The 2 T cell receptor beta chains presented below share a single source sample, sequenced in a study of blood T cells in healthy people across ages. A second PCR of 7 to 11 cycles used a sample-barcoded 5' primer and a J-beta primer mix. TCRdb re-called the 5' RACE reads with MiXCR, one entry per CDR3 protein. The sample has around 970,000 distinct CDR3 sequences; roughly half are singletons. Sequenced input: blood. The receptors shown here come from a woman aged 55-75 years in good health.

This chain connects TRBV12-3 or TRBV12-4 to TRBJ1-5; the D is unclear. V was clipped by 3 bases and J by 3 bases, with 15 bases between them. The CDR3 spans 16 residues. CDR3 in DNA: TGTGCCAGCAGTTTTCGATCCGGGCCAAACAATCAGCCCCAGCATTTT. It codes for CASSFRSGPNNQPQHF.

This chain uses TRBV12-3 or TRBV12-4 with TRBJ1-2; D is undetermined. Trimming pared 3 bases from V and 1 base from J, leaving 9 bases between. The CDR3 consists of 14 residues. The CDR3 is CASSFRAFNYGYTF. The CDR3 coding sequence is TGTGCCAGCAGTTTTAGGGCCTTTAACTATGGCTACACCTTC.